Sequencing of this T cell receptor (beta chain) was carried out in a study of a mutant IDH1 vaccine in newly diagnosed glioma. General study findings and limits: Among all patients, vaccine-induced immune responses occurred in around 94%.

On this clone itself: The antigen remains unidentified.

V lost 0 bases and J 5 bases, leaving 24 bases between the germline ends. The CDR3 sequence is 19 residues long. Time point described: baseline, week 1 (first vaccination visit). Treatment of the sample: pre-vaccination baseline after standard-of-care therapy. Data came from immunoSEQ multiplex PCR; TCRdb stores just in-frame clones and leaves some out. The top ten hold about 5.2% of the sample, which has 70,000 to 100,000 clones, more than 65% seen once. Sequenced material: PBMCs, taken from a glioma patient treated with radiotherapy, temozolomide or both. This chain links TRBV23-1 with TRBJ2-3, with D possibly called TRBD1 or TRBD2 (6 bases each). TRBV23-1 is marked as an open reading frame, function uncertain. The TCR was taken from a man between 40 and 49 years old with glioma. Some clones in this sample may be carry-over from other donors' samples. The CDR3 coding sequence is TGCGCCAGCAGTCAATCTGGGGGCTTCGTACAGGGAGGTGGAGATACGCAGTATTTT. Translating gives CASSQSGGFVQGGGDTQYF.